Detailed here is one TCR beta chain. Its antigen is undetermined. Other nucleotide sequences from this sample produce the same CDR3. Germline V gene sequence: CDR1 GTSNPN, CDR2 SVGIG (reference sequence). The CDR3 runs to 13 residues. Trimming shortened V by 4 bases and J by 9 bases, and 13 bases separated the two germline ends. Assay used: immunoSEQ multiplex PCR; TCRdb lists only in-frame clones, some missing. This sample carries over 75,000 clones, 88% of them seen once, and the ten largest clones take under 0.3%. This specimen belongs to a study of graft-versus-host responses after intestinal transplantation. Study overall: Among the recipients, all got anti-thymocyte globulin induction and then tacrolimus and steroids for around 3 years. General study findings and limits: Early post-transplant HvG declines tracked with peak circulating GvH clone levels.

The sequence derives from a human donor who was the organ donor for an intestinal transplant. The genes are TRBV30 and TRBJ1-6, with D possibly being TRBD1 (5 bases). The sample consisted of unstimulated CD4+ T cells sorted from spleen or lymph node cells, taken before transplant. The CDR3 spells CAWTLQGRSPLHF. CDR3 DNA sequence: TGTGCCTGGACGTTGCAGGGCCGTTCACCCCTCCACTTT.